Below are 32 T cell receptor beta chains sequenced from a single sample in a study of Ad26.COV2.S vaccination and SARS-CoV-2 variants. The table came from immunoSEQ multiplex PCR; TCRdb's copy has only in-frame clones and leaves some out. The sample has just over 350,000 clones, roughly 81% seen once. Treatment defined: some 20 received Ad26.COV2.S at low or high dose, single or two shots; five or six received placebo; per-sample allocation not given. Sampling occurred on day 63 after the first vaccine or placebo injection. The source was peripheral blood, collected in a trial of Ad26.COV2.S vaccine versus placebo. Receptors originate from a person between 18 and 60 years old who received the Ad26.COV2.S COVID-19 vaccine or a placebo.

The V and J genes are TRBV15 and TRBJ2-5; possibly TRBD1 or TRBD2 for D (5 bases each). Trimming shortened V by 1 base and J by 2 bases, and 17 bases separated the two germline ends. Germline CDR1 reads LNHNV; CDR2 reads YYDKDF (reference sequence). The CDR3 is made up of 17 amino acids. CDR3: CATSRVLLGVGQETQYF. The DNA for the CDR3 is TGTGCCACCAGCAGAGTGTTGTTGGGGGTGGGTCAAGAGACCCAGTACTTC.

The chain combines TRBV19 with TRBJ2-7; 9 bases line up with TRBD2. Germline CDR1 LNHDA, CDR2 SQIVND (reference sequence). This CDR3 spans 14 amino acids. Losses at the gene ends were 5 bases for V and 3 bases for J; bases not matched to a gene: 5. The CDR3 nucleotides are TGTGCCAGTAGTGCAAGACTAGCGGTCTACGAGCAGTACTTC. It yields the protein CASSARLAVYEQYF.

The CDR3 is CASSQLLASIGAKNIQYF. CDR3 DNA sequence: TGTGCCAGCAGCCAGCTTTTAGCCTCTATTGGGGCCAAAAACATTCAGTACTTC. The chain carries TRBV14 and TRBJ2-4; D call uncertain. Trimming removed 3 bases at V and 1 base at J, with 19 bases between. Per germline, CDR1 SGHDN and CDR2 FVKESK. The length of the CDR3 is 18 residues.

This clone has a single count. The gene calls are TRBV7-2 and TRBJ2-1; D is unclear. The CDR3 has 15 residues. Per germline, CDR1 SGHTA and CDR2 FQGNSA. The V end lost 3 bases, the J end lost 6 bases, and 15 bases lay between the germline ends. The CDR3 DNA sequence: TGTGCCAGCAGCTTCTCCGGCCGTCGGTCCAATGAGCAGTTCTTC. Its translation: CASSFSGRRSNEQFF. Full variable domain (outside the CDR3, taken from reference TRBV7-2 and TRBJ2-1): GAGVSQSPSNKVTEKGKDVELRCDPISGHTALYWYRQSLGQGLEFLIYFQGNSAPDKSGLPSDRFSAERTGGSVSTLTIQRTQQEDSAVYLCASSFSGRRSNEQFFGPGTRLTVL.

As concerns this clone: The identical CDR3 is also encoded by other nucleotide sequences in the sample. The genes are TRBV27 and TRBJ1-3; D is unresolved. There are 12 residues in the CDR3. Trimming left V 8 bases short and J 0 bases short, with 5 bases between. From germline, CDR1 is MNHEY and CDR2 SMNVEV (reference sequence). CDR3 sequence reads: CASRSSGNTIYF. CDR3 DNA: TGTGCCAGCCGAAGCTCTGGAAACACCATATATTTT.

This chain uses TRBV7-2 with TRBJ2-4, with a tentative D call TRBD1 (7 bases). V lost 2 bases and J lost 1, with 21 bases in between. Germline-derived CDR1 and CDR2 are SGHTA and FQGNSA. CDR3 length: 19 amino acids. CDR3 DNA sequence: TGTGCCAGCAGCTTAAGAGGGGGCGGAGGGGTCATTGCCAAAAACATTCAGTACTTC. It yields the protein CASSLRGGGGVIAKNIQYF.

In nucleotides, the CDR3 is TGTGCCAGCAGCTTGGTAGCCGGGTTGAACACTGAAGCTTTCTTT. It codes for CASSLVAGLNTEAFF. The V call is TRBV5-4, the J call TRBJ1-1; D gene uncertain. Trimming stripped 0 bases from V and 0 bases from J, with 9 bases between. The CDR3 is 15 amino acids. Germline V CDR1 and CDR2: SGHNT, YYREEE (reference sequence).

About this clone: Sequence at one end of the junction differs from germline and may be a read error. The V and J genes are TRBV18 and TRBJ2-7; no definite D call. Germline lookup yields CDR1 KGHSH and CDR2 LQKENI. The CDR3 is 12 residues long. Here the CDR3 reads CASSLISHEQYF. The DNA for the CDR3 is TGTGCCAGCTCACTCATCTCCCACGAGCAGTACTTC.

The V call is TRBV7-9, the J call TRBJ1-4; D gene uncertain. CDR1 SEHNR and CDR2 FQNEAQ come from the germline V gene (reference sequence). The V and J ends lost 2 bases and 12 bases respectively, with 13 bases between them. The CDR3 contains 13 residues. In DNA, the CDR3 is TGTGCCAGCAGCTTATGGCAGGTCAACCAACTGTTTTTT. It translates to CASSLWQVNQLFF.

V usage is TRBV7-9 and J usage is TRBJ2-2; D gene unclear. Germline CDR1 is SEHNR and CDR2 is FQNEAQ (reference sequence). The length of the CDR3 is 14 residues. V was cut by 5 bases and J by 4 bases, with 11 bases left in between. The CDR3 coding sequence is TGTGCCAGCAGCGGACCTATTGTCACCGGGGAGCTGTTTTTT. Protein: CASSGPIVTGELFF.

This clone was detected a few times. The rearrangement uses TRBV24-1 and TRBJ2-2; D gene unclear. The germline V gene has CDR1 KGHDR and CDR2 SFDVKD. V was trimmed by 7 bases and J by 4 bases, leaving 21 bases between them. The CDR3 is 17 residues long. For the CDR3, the DNA is TGTGCCACCAGCCTTGCCCGGACGCTCAAGGGCACCGGGGAGCTGTTTTTT. This gives the protein CATSLARTLKGTGELFF.

This clone showed up just once. V usage is TRBV10-3 and J usage is TRBJ1-4; TRBD1 matches at 7 bases. V lost 2 bases to trimming and J lost 5 bases; unmatched junction nucleotides: 5. In germline, CDR1 is ENHRY, CDR2 SYGVKD. The CDR3 spans 15 residues. The CDR3 DNA is TGTGCCATCAGTGAGCAGGGACAGTCAAATGAAAAACTGTTTTTT. Protein product: CAISEQGQSNEKLFF.

This rearrangement joins TRBV5-6 to TRBJ2-3; D not certain. CDR3 size: 14 residues. The V and J ends lost 1 base and 4 bases respectively, with 10 bases between them. Germline lookup yields CDR1 SGHDT and CDR2 YYEEEE. The CDR3 loop reads CASSLRPAADTQYF. The CDR3 DNA is TGTGCCAGCAGCTTGAGGCCTGCCGCAGATACGCAGTATTTT.

A single count supports this clone. This sequence joins TRBV19 and TRBJ1-5; tentatively, D is TRBD1 (5 bases). The CDR3 length is 15 residues. The germline V gene encodes CDR1 LNHDA and CDR2 SQIVND (reference sequence). V lost 3 bases and J 5 bases, leaving 14 bases between the germline ends. This chain's CDR3 is CASSMARELDQPQHF. DNA of the CDR3: TGTGCCAGTAGTATGGCCAGGGAGCTTGATCAGCCCCAGCATTTT.

The chain employs TRBV5-8 and TRBJ2-3; 10 bases align to TRBD2. The CDR3 extends over 19 amino acids. V was pared by 0 bases and J by 4 bases, with 14 bases of the junction left unmatched. CDR1 and CDR2 from the germline V gene are SGHTS and YDEGEE. In DNA, the CDR3 is TGTGCCAGCAGCTTGGGACAAAGCGGGAGGGCCTGGATGCCAGATACGCAGTATTTT. It translates to CASSLGQSGRAWMPDTQYF.

The V gene is TRBV6-5, the J gene TRBJ1-6; a possible D gene is TRBD1 (6 bases). CDR3 length: 14 amino acids. Germline V lookup: CDR1 MNHEY, CDR2 SVGAGI. V lost 7 bases, J lost 4 bases, and 11 bases lay in between. The CDR3 reads CASNKGQYNSPLHF. The CDR3 DNA reads TGTGCCAGCAATAAAGGACAGTATAATTCACCCCTCCACTTT.

This rearrangement joins TRBV20-1 to TRBJ2-7; D gene uncertain. The germline gives CDR1 DFQATT, CDR2 SNEGSKA (reference sequence). The CDR3 runs to 11 residues. The V end was cut by 3 bases, the J end by 6 bases, with 9 bases between. This CDR3 is CSASIQFEQYF. The CDR3, as DNA: TGCAGTGCTAGCATACAGTTCGAGCAGTACTTC.

There are many counts of this clone. The chain combines TRBV3-1 (or the pseudogene TRBV3-2) with TRBJ1-1, with 7 bases matching TRBD1. Germline assignment: CDR1 LGHDT and CDR2 YNNKEL (reference sequence). V shed 3 bases and J 7 bases; nucleotides not matched to a gene: 5. This CDR3 is 13 amino acids long. This CDR3 is CASSHRQGDEAFF. DNA of the CDR3: TGTGCCAGCAGCCATAGACAGGGAGATGAAGCTTTCTTT.

The rearrangement uses TRBV20-1 and TRBJ1-4; D remains ambiguous. Looked up from germline, CDR1 is DFQATT and CDR2 is SNEGSKA (reference sequence). The CDR3 is made up of 16 amino acids. V dropped 3 bases and J dropped 0 bases, with 14 bases sitting between them. DNA for the CDR3: TGCAGTGCTAGTCCACCTCCAAGGGCAACTAATGAAAAACTGTTTTTT. Its protein is CSASPPPRATNEKLFF.

The V gene is TRBV5-4, the J gene TRBJ1-4, with TRBD1 identical over 7 bases. J was trimmed by 3 bases and V by 4 bases; bases with no gene match: 6. This CDR3 is 15 amino acids long. Germline loops: CDR1 SGHNT, CDR2 YYREEE (reference sequence). CDR3 nucleotide sequence: TGTGCCAGCAGCCCCGGACAGGATTCTAATGAAAAACTGTTTTTT. Protein product: CASSPGQDSNEKLFF.

This rearrangement joins TRBV5-1 to TRBJ2-2; possibly TRBD1 for D (5 bases). The CDR3 length is 15 residues. Germline V gives CDR1 SGHRS, CDR2 YFSETQ. V was pared by 3 bases and J by 4 bases, with 13 bases between. The CDR3 bases are TGCGCCAGCAGCTCGACGGACACCACCACCGGGGAGCTGTTTTTT. Protein: CASSSTDTTTGELFF.

V gene TRBV19 combines with J gene TRBJ2-5, with D possibly TRBD2 on 7 matching bases. In germline, CDR1 is LNHDA, CDR2 SQIVND (reference sequence). Trimming took 1 base from V and 2 from J, leaving 11 bases between them. CDR3 length: 15 amino acids. The CDR3 loop is CASSIGRGAQETQYF. For the CDR3, the DNA is TGTGCCAGTAGTATAGGTCGGGGGGCTCAAGAGACCCAGTACTTC.

V is TRBV28 and J is TRBJ1-1; no reliable D call. The length of the CDR3 is 16 residues. The V gene lost 4 bases and the J gene lost 1 base, with 16 bases spanning the gap. Looked up from germline, CDR1 is MDHEN and CDR2 is SYDVKM. The CDR3 DNA is TGTGCCAGCAGTTCGGCAGCGGGCAAAAAGAACACTGAAGCTTTCTTT. This encodes CASSSAAGKKNTEAFF.

The chain couples TRBV11-2 to TRBJ2-7; TRBD2 might be the D (6 bases). CDR1 is SGHAT, CDR2 FQNNGV, per germline. V lost 2 bases and J lost 5, with 19 bases in between. The length of the CDR3 is 16 residues. The CDR3 reads CASSLRPGLYADEQYF. The DNA for the CDR3 is TGTGCCAGCAGCTTACGTCCGGGACTGTACGCGGACGAGCAGTACTTC. The whole variable domain, filled in from reference TRBV11-2 and TRBJ2-7, reads EAGVAQSPRYKIIEKRQSVAFWCNPISGHATLYWYQQILGQGPKLLIQFQNNGVVDDSQLPKDRFSAERLKGVDSTLKIQPAKLEDSAVYLCASSLRPGLYADEQYFGPGTRLTVT.

This clone was seen a few times. The DNA for the CDR3 is TGTGCCAGCAGAGAGATTGGGACTAGCGGGAGGCCATCGGGAGAGACCCAGTACTTC. It codes for CASREIGTSGRPSGETQYF. J is TRBJ2-5 and V is TRBV2, with 15 nucleotides matching TRBD2. V lost 6 bases and J lost 4; bases outside the gene matches: 15. There are 19 residues in the CDR3. Germline-derived CDR1 and CDR2 are SNHLY and FYNNEI.

The rearrangement uses TRBV6-2 or TRBV6-3 and TRBJ2-7, with a possible D match to TRBD2 (5 bases). V was pared by 6 bases and J by 6 bases, with 15 bases between. Per the germline V gene, CDR1 is MNHEY and CDR2 is SVGEGT. The CDR3 is 13 residues long. CDR3 DNA: TGTGCCAGCAGCCAAATCGGGGTCGGCGAGCAGTACTTC. Translation: CASSQIGVGEQYF.

The rearrangement uses TRBV6-5 and TRBJ1-4; unclear D gene. Trimming removed 6 bases at V and 3 bases at J, with 5 bases between. The CDR3 sequence is 12 residues long. The germline CDR1 and CDR2 sequences are MNHEY and SVGAGI. CDR3 sequence (DNA): TGTGCCAGCAGGGGTCCTAATGAAAAACTGTTTTTT. Residues: CASRGPNEKLFF.

The V call is TRBV5-4, the J call TRBJ1-1, with no clear D. This CDR3 has 13 residues. Germline V gives CDR1 SGHNT, CDR2 YYREEE (reference sequence). V was clipped by 2 bases and J by 1 base, with 6 bases between them. Written as DNA, the CDR3 is TGTGCCAGCAGCTTAGGCAAGAACACTGAAGCTTTCTTT. As protein: CASSLGKNTEAFF. Filled out from reference TRBV5-4 and TRBJ1-1, the complete variable domain reads ETGVTQSPTHLIKTRGQQVTLRCSSQSGHNTVSWYQQALGQGPQFIFQYYREEENGRGNFPPRFSGLQFPNYSSELNVNALELDDSALYLCASSLGKNTEAFFGQGTRLTVV.

CDR3 coding DNA: TGTGCCAGCAGGGGAGCTTGGGCTGGCTACACCTTC. Its translation: CASRGAWAGYTF. The chain employs TRBV2 and TRBJ1-2; D unclear. V dropped 6 bases and J dropped 7 bases, with 12 bases sitting between them. Per germline, CDR1 SNHLY and CDR2 FYNNEI. The CDR3 covers 12 residues.

This chain connects TRBV28 to TRBJ1-2; the D gene is possibly TRBD1 (6 bases). V lost 5 bases, J lost 4 bases, and 14 bases lay in between. There are 14 residues in the CDR3. Germline CDR1 and CDR2: MDHEN and SYDVKM. In DNA form, the CDR3 reads TGTGCCAGCAGTACAGGGTTTCAGATCTATGGCTACACCTTC. It yields the protein CASSTGFQIYGYTF.

This chain joins TRBV20-1 and TRBJ2-7; D is possibly TRBD1 (6 bases). Trimming took 3 bases from V and 1 from J, leaving 10 bases between them. CDR1 is DFQATT and CDR2 is SNEGSKA in the germline V gene (reference sequence). CDR3 length: 13 amino acids. In DNA form, the CDR3 reads TGCAGTGCTAGTGACAGGTCATCCTACGAGCAGTACTTC. It specifies CSASDRSSYEQYF.

The chain carries TRBV5-1 and TRBJ1-6; TRBD1 aligns across 8 bases. Germline V lookup: CDR1 SGHRS, CDR2 YFSETQ. V shed 2 bases and J 2 bases; nucleotides not matched to a gene: 3. The CDR3 contains 16 residues. The CDR3 DNA reads TGCGCCAGCAGCTTTGGCAGGGGGCCCTATAATTCACCCCTCCACTTT. Translated, it gives CASSFGRGPYNSPLHF.